This record concerns one T cell receptor (beta chain) sequence. Germline V gene lookup returns CDR1 SQVTM and CDR2 ANQGSEA. The V end was cut by 7 bases, the J end by 3 bases, with 10 bases between. This CDR3 region has 11 residues. This specimen belongs to a study of blood T cell repertoires in COVID-19. The age range of participants was 18 to 89 years, with residence in about two dozen US areas. Self-reported history from a screening survey and questionnaire set each donor's cohort. Per the study methods: Reference gene primer amplification gave nucleated cell count estimates. TCRdb keeps only in-frame clones here, not all; method: immunoSEQ multiplex PCR. V, J and clone size are those of that table, while D and trimming were read from the DNA. The table lists a few hundred thousand clones, approximately 90% of them singletons.

J is TRBJ2-7 and V is TRBV29-1, with a possible D match to TRBD1 (5 bases). This TCR was sampled from a middle-aged man who had recovered from COVID-19. The sequencing input was PBMCs or T cells enriched from blood (not recorded which). The CDR3, as DNA: TGCAGCGCTTCCGACAGCTACGAGCAGTACTTC. Translation gives CSASDSYEQYF.